This T cell receptor beta chain was recovered during a study of monozygotic twins with inflammatory bowel disease. Whole-study findings and limits: Diversity of TCRbeta measured by inverse Simpson was lower in IBD patients than in healthy co-twins.

The CDR3 totals 17 residues. The V gene's germline CDR1 is MNHNS and CDR2 SASEGT. Regarding this clonotype: The target antigen is unknown.

Approximately 3,200 ng of total RNA went into each TCR library. Each sample's cDNA came from eight separate reactions. From the 5' RACE reads, TCRdb lists one entry per CDR3 protein and no DNA. The sample has about 380,000 distinct CDR3 sequences, and its top ten clones hold 2.6%. Investigators pulled total RNA out of whole blood and did not sort T cells. The TCR was taken from a human donor with ulcerative colitis or Crohn's disease, or a healthy co-twin of an affected twin (not recorded which). The gene calls are TRBV6-1 and TRBJ2-6. The sample taken for sequencing was blood. The CDR3 sequence: CASKRRPVGTGANVLTF.